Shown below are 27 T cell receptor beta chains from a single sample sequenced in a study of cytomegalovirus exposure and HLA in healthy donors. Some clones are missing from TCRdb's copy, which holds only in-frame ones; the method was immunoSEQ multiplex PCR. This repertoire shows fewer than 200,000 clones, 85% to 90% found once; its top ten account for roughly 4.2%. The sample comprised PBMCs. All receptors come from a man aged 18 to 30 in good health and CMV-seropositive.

The CDR3 DNA is TGTGCCAGCAGCTTAGAGTGGACTACCTCCTACGAGCAGTACTTC. Translation: CASSLEWTTSYEQYF. The chain couples TRBV11-3 to TRBJ2-7; D perhaps matches TRBD2 (6 bases). Trimming shortened V by 0 bases and J by 0 bases, and 9 bases separated the two germline ends. This CDR3 spans 15 amino acids. Germline CDR1 is SGHNT and CDR2 is YENEEA.

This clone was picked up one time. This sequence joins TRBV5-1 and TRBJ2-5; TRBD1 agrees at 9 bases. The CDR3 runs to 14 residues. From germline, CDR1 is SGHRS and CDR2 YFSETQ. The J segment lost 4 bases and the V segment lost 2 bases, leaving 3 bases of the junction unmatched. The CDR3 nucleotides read TGCGCCAGCAGCTTTACAGGGGGCTCAGAGACCCAGTACTTC. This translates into CASSFTGGSETQYF.

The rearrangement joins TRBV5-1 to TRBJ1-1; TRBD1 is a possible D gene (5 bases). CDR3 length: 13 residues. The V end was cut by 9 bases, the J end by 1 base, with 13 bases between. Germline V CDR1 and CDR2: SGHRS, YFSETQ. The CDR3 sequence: CATSPGGNTEAFF. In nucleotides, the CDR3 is TGCGCCACCTCTCCGGGGGGGAACACTGAAGCTTTCTTT.

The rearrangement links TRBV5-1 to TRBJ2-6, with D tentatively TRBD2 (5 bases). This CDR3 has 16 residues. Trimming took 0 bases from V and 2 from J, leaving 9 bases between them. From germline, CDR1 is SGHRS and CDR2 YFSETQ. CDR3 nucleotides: TGCGCCAGCAGCTTGGCCGCGGGCCCTGGGGCCAACGTCCTGACTTTC. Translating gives CASSLAAGPGANVLTF. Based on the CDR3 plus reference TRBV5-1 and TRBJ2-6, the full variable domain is KAGVTQTPRYLIKTRGQQVTLSCSPISGHRSVSWYQQTPGQGLQFLFEYFSETQRNKGNFPGRFSGRQFSNSRSEMNVSTLELGDSALYLCASSLAAGPGANVLTFGAGSRLTVL.

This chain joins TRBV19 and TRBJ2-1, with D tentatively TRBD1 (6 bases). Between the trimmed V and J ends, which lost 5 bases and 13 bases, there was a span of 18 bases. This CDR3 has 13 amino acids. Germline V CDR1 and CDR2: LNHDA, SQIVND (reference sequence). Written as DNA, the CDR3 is TGTGCCAGTAGTCGGGTGGGACAACCACCCCAGTTCTTC. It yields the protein CASSRVGQPPQFF.

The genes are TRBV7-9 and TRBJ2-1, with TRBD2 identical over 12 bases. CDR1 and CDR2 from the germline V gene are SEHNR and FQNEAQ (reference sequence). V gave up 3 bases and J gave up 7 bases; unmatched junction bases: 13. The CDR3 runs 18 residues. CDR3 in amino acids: CASSFFGASGRAINEQFF. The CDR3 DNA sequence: TGTGCCAGCAGCTTTTTCGGGGCTAGCGGGAGGGCAATTAATGAGCAGTTCTTC.

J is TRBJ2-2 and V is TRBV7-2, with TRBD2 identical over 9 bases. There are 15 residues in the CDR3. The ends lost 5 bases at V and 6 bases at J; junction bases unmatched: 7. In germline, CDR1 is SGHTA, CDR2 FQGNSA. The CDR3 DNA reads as TGTGCCAGCAGCCGGAGCGGGAGGACGGCCGGGGAGCTGTTTTTT. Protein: CASSRSGRTAGELFF.

The CDR3 nucleotides read TGTGCCAGCAGCCTACTAGCGGGAGGGGTGTCTTCCCAAGAGACCCAGTACTTC. Protein product: CASSLLAGGVSSQETQYF. The rearrangement links TRBV25-1 to TRBJ2-5, with TRBD2 identical over 13 bases. With V trimmed by 6 bases and J by 1 base, 11 bases remained unmatched. Germline lookup yields CDR1 MGHDK and CDR2 SYGVNS. This CDR3 contains 18 residues. Together with reference TRBV25-1 and TRBJ2-5, the CDR3 gives the full variable domain: EADIYQTPRYLVIGTGKKITLECSQTMGHDKMYWYQQDPGMELHLIHYSYGVNSTEKGDLSSESTVSRIRTEHFPLTLESARPSHTSQYLCASSLLAGGVSSQETQYFGPGTRLLVL.

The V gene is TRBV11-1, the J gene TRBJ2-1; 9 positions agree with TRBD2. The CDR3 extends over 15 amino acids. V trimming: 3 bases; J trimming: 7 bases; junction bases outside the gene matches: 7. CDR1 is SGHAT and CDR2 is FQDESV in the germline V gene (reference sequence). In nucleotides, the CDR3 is TGTGCCAGCAGCTTTGTTAGCGGGAGTGGAAATGAGCAGTTCTTC. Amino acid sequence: CASSFVSGSGNEQFF.

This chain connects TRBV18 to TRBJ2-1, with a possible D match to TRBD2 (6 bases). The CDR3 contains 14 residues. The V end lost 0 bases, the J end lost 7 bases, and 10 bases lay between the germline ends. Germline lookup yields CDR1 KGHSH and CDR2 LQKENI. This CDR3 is CASSPPQRVNEQFF. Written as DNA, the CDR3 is TGTGCCAGCTCACCACCGCAGCGGGTTAATGAGCAGTTCTTC.

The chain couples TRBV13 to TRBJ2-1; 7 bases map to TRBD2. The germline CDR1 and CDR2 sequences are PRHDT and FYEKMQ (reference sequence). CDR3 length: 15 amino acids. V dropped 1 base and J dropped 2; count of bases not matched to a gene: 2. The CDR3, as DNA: TGTGCCAGCAGCTTAGCGGGAGGAACCTACAATGAGCAGTTCTTC. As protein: CASSLAGGTYNEQFF.

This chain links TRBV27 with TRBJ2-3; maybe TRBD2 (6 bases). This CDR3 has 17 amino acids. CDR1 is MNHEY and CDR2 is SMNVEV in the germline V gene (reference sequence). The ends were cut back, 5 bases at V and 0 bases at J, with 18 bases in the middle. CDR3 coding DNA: TGTGCCAGCAGTGACATAGCGAATAGCGGCAGCACAGATACGCAGTATTTT. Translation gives CASSDIANSGSTDTQYF.

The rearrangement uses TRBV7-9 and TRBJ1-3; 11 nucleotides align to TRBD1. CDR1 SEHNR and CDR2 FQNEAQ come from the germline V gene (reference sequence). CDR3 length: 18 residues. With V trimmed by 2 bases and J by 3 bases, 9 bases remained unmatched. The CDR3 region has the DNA TGTGCCAGCAGCTTAACTAAGGACAGGGGGCGAAATGGAAACACCATATATTTT. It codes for CASSLTKDRGRNGNTIYF.

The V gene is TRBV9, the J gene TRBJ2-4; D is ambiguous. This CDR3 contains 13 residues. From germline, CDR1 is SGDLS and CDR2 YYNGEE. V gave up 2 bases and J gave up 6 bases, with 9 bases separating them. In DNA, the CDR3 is TGTGCCAGCAGCGTCTCTCCCGGAAACATTCAGTACTTC. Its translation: CASSVSPGNIQYF.

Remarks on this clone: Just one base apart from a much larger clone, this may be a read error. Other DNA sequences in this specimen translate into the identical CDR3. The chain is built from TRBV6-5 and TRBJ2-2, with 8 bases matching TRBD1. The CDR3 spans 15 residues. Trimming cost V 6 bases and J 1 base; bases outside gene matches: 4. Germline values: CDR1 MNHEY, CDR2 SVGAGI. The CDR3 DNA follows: TGTGCCAGCAGCTCCGGGACAGGGAACACCGGGGAGCTGTTTTTT. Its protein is CASSSGTGNTGELFF.

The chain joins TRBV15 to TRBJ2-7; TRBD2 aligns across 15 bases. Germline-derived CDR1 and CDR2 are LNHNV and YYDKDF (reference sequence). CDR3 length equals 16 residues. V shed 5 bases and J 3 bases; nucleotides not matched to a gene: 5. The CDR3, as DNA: TGTGCCACCAGCGGGGGACTAGCGGGAGGACGCTACGAGCAGTACTTC. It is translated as CATSGGLAGGRYEQYF. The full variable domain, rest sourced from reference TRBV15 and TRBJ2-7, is DAMVIQNPRYQVTQFGKPVTLSCSQTLNHNVMYWYQQKSSQAPKLLFHYYDKDFNNEADTPDNFQSRRPNTSFCFLDIRSPGLGDTAMYLCATSGGLAGGRYEQYFGPGTRLTVT.

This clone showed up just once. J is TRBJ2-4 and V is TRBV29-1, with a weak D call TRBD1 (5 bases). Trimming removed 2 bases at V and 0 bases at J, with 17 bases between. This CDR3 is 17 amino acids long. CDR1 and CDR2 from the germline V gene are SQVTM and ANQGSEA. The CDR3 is CSVESQEGDLAKNIQYF. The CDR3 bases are TGCAGCGTTGAATCCCAGGAAGGGGATCTAGCCAAAAACATTCAGTACTTC. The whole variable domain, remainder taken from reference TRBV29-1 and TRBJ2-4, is SAVISQKPSRDICQRGTSLTIQCQVDSQVTMMFWYRQQPGQSLTLIATANQGSEATYESGFVIDKFPISRPNLTFSTLTVSNMSPEDSSIYLCSVESQEGDLAKNIQYFGAGTRLSVL.

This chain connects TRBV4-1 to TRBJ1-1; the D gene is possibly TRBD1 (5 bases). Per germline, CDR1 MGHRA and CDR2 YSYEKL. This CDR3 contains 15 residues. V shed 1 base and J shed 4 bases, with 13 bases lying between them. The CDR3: CASSQGVGGSTEAFF. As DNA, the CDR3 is TGCGCCAGCAGCCAAGGAGTTGGGGGGAGCACTGAAGCTTTCTTT.

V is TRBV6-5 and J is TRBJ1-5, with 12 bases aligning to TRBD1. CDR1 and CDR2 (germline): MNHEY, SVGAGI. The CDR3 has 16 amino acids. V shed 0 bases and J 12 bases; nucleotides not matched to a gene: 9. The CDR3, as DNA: TGTGCCAGCAGTTACTCCCGGGACAGGGGGCTGAGTATCCAGCATTTT. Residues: CASSYSRDRGLSIQHF.

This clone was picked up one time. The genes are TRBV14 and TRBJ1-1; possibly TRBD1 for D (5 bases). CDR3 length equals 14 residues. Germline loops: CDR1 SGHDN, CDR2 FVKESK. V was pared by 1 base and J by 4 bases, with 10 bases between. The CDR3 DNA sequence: TGTGCCAGCAGCCAAGGCTGGAGGGGCACTGAAGCTTTCTTT. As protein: CASSQGWRGTEAFF.

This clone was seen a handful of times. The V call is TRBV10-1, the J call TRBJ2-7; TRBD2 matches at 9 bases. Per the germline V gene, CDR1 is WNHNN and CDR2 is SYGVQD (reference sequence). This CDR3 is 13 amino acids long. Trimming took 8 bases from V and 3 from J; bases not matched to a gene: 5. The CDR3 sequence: CASGNSGSYEQYF. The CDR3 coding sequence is TGCGCCAGCGGGAATAGCGGGAGCTACGAGCAGTACTTC.

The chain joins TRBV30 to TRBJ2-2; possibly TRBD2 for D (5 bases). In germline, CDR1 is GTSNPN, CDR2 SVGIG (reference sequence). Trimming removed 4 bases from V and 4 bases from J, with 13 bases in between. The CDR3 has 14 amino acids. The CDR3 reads CAWKPTLATGELFF. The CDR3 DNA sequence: TGTGCCTGGAAACCGACTCTAGCCACCGGGGAGCTGTTTTTT.

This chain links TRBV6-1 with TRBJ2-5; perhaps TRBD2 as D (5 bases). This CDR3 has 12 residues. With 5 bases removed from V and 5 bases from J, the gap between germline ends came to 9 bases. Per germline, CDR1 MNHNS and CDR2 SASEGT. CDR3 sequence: CASSPTGETQYF. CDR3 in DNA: TGTGCCAGCAGTCCCACGGGGGAGACCCAGTACTTC.

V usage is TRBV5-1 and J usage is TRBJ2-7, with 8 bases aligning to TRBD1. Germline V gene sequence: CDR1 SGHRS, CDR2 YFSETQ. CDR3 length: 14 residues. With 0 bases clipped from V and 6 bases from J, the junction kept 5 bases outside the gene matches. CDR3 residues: CASSLGDRYGEQYF. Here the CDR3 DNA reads TGCGCCAGCAGCTTGGGGGACAGGTACGGCGAGCAGTACTTC.

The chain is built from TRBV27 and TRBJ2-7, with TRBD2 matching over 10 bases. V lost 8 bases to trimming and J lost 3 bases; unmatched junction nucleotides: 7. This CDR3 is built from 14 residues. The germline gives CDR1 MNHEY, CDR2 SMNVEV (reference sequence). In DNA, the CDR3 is TGTGCCAGCGGACGTCTAGCGGGGGACTACGAGCAGTACTTC. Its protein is CASGRLAGDYEQYF.

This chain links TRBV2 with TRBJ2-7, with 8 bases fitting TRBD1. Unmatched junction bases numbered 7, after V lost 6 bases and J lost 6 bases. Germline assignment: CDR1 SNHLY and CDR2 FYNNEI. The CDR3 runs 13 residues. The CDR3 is CASSAGTGSEQYF. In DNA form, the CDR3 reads TGTGCCAGCAGCGCCGGGACAGGCTCCGAGCAGTACTTC.

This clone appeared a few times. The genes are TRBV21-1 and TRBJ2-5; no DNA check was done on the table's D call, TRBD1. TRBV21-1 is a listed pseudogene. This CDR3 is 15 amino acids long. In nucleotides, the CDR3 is TGTGCCAGCAGCAAAGCGGGACAGGAACAAGAGACCCAGTACTTC. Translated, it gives CASSKAGQEQETQYF.